The 26 T cell receptor beta chains in this list originate from one sample, sequenced in a study of shared clonotypes between healthy human individuals. Assay: immunoSEQ multiplex PCR; the TCRdb copy retains only in-frame clones and omits some. The sample carries some 470,000 clones, 75% to 85% recorded once. The sequenced material came from PBMCs. The origin of the receptors is a woman aged 40 to 50 in good health. Some clones in this sample may be carry-over from other donors' samples.

For this clone: One base separates it from a far larger clone, so it is likely a read error. The rearrangement uses TRBV4-3 and TRBJ1-2; 9 positions agree with TRBD1. Germline trimming cut 4 bases from V and 12 bases from J; bases unmatched to any gene: 9. The CDR3 is 13 residues long. Germline-derived CDR1 and CDR2 are LGHNA and YSLEER. The CDR3 sequence: CASSPGQGLGHTF. CDR3 bases: TGCGCCAGCAGCCCGGGACAGGGCTTAGGCCACACCTTC.

This chain uses TRBV27 with TRBJ1-1; 7 bases are a match to TRBD1. From germline, CDR1 is MNHEY and CDR2 SMNVEV (reference sequence). V shed 6 bases, J shed 3 bases, and the junction held 10 bases outside the gene matches. This CDR3 spans 15 amino acids. The CDR3 loop is CASRRGGAWDTEAFF. CDR3 coding DNA: TGTGCCAGCAGACGAGGGGGCGCCTGGGACACTGAAGCTTTCTTT.

V usage is TRBV7-2 and J usage is TRBJ1-6; 7 bases map to TRBD1. The CDR3 is made up of 15 amino acids. Germline trimming cut 5 bases from V and 7 bases from J; bases unmatched to any gene: 8. Germline assignment: CDR1 SGHTA and CDR2 FQGNSA. CDR3 DNA: TGTGCCAGCAGCCGACAGGGAGGGGGAAATTCACCCCTCCACTTT. This encodes CASSRQGGGNSPLHF. Filled out from reference TRBV7-2 and TRBJ1-6, the complete variable domain reads GAGVSQSPSNKVTEKGKDVELRCDPISGHTALYWYRQSLGQGLEFLIYFQGNSAPDKSGLPSDRFSAERTGGSVSTLTIQRTQQEDSAVYLCASSRQGGGNSPLHFGNGTRLTVT.

Concerning this clone itself: The missing conserved phenylalanine or tryptophan at the end of this CDR3 makes a read error likely. The rearrangement links TRBV28 to TRBJ2-7; possibly TRBD2 for D (6 bases). This CDR3 spans 14 amino acids. Germline V gene sequence: CDR1 MDHEN, CDR2 SYDVKM. CDR3: CASVDRERTYEQYS. For the CDR3, the DNA is TGTGCAAGCGTCGACCGGGAGAGGACCTACGAGCAGTACTCC.

This clone was seen a single time. The chain employs TRBV5-4 and TRBJ2-5, with 10 bases identical to TRBD1. Germline CDR1 and CDR2: SGHNT and YYREEE (reference sequence). V trimming: 5 bases; J trimming: 5 bases; junction bases outside the gene matches: 6. The CDR3 runs to 14 residues. The CDR3 region is CASRPDRGLETQYF. Here the CDR3 DNA reads TGTGCCAGCAGACCCGACAGGGGGCTCGAGACCCAGTACTTC.

The CDR3 DNA reads TGTGCCAGTACCCCGGACAGGCTGAACACTGAAGCTTTCTTT. The encoded protein is CASTPDRLNTEAFF. The rearrangement links TRBV19 to TRBJ1-1; 7 bases are a match to TRBD1. CDR3 length equals 14 residues. In germline, CDR1 is LNHDA, CDR2 SQIVND (reference sequence). V lost 7 bases, J lost 0 bases, and 5 bases stayed unmatched.

This clone was picked up one time. The chain is built from TRBV15 and TRBJ2-2, with TRBD1 matching 12 bases. The CDR3 length is 17 residues. Germline-derived CDR1 and CDR2 are LNHNV and YYDKDF (reference sequence). The V and J ends lost 2 bases and 5 bases, in that order; junction bases with no gene match: 6. In nucleotides, the CDR3 is TGTGCCACCAGCAGACTGGGACAGGGGGCAGGTACCGGGGAGCTGTTTTTT. Its protein is CATSRLGQGAGTGELFF.

The chain recombines TRBV27 with TRBJ2-7, with 9 bases matching TRBD1. The CDR3 is made up of 15 amino acids. Unmatched junction bases numbered 4, after V lost 2 bases and J lost 2 bases. Germline V CDR1 and CDR2: MNHEY, SMNVEV (reference sequence). The CDR3 sequence: CASSLRQGVAYEQYF. The CDR3 DNA follows: TGTGCCAGCAGTTTAAGACAGGGGGTTGCCTACGAGCAGTACTTC.

Points on this clone: At one end, the junction sequence differs from germline, possibly due to a read error. The V gene is TRBV18, the J gene TRBJ1-4; D call uncertain. The CDR3 totals 13 residues. Germline V gene data show CDR1 as KGHSH and CDR2 as LQKENI. CDR3 in DNA: TGTGCCAGCTCACCCGGACGGAGGGAAAAACCGTTTTTT. Translating gives CASSPGRREKPFF. The full variable domain, with the rest looked up from reference TRBV18 and TRBJ1-4, is NAGVMQNPRHLVRRRGQEARLRCSPMKGHSHVYWYRQLPEEGLKFMVYLQKENIIDESGMPKERFSAEFPKEGPSILRIQQVVRGDSAAYFCASSPGRREKPFFGSGTQLSVL.

This clone was picked up many times. The genes are TRBV27 and TRBJ2-7, with 7 positions matching TRBD1. The CDR3 covers 14 residues. V shed 2 bases and J 4 bases; nucleotides not matched to a gene: 5. Per germline, CDR1 MNHEY and CDR2 SMNVEV (reference sequence). CDR3 loop: CASSLKGGWYEQYF. The CDR3 DNA follows: TGTGCCAGCAGTTTAAAAGGGGGCTGGTACGAGCAGTACTTC.

This sequence joins TRBV7-8 and TRBJ2-7, with D perhaps TRBD2 (5 bases). V lost 5 bases and J 4 bases, leaving 21 bases between the germline ends. Germline-derived CDR1 and CDR2 are SGHVS and FQNEAQ. The CDR3 totals 16 residues. The CDR3 reads CASSPPDQVGVYEQYF. The CDR3 nucleotides are TGTGCCAGCAGCCCCCCGGACCAGGTCGGGGTTTACGAGCAGTACTTC.

The J gene is TRBJ2-1, the V gene TRBV12-5, with D uncertain. The CDR3 consists of 14 residues. V shed 7 bases and J shed 4 bases, with 14 bases lying between them. The germline gives CDR1 LGHNT, CDR2 FRNRAP. The CDR3 DNA sequence: TGTGCTAGTGCCCCCTCCGCCGAGTACAATGAGCAGTTCTTC. Its protein product is CASAPSAEYNEQFF.

The chain has TRBV28 and TRBJ2-2; 9 bases agree with TRBD2. This CDR3 is built from 16 residues. V lost 6 bases and J lost 5; bases outside the gene matches: 10. Germline CDR1 MDHEN, CDR2 SYDVKM. The CDR3 region is CASRPGGLAGTGELFF. The CDR3 DNA follows: TGTGCCAGCAGACCCGGCGGGCTAGCGGGGACCGGGGAGCTGTTTTTT.

The CDR3 DNA reads TGTGCCAGCAGTTTAATGGGGGGCACTGAAGCTTTCTTT. This codes for CASSLMGGTEAFF. The chain joins TRBV28 to TRBJ1-1; D is perhaps TRBD1 (5 bases). The CDR3 is 13 residues long. Germline V gene sequence: CDR1 MDHEN, CDR2 SYDVKM. The V and J ends lost 2 bases and 4 bases respectively, with 8 bases between them.

This clone has a handful of counts. The chain uses TRBV5-1 and TRBJ2-1; tentatively, D is TRBD1 (6 bases). With 4 bases removed from V and 0 bases from J, the gap between germline ends came to 8 bases. CDR3 length equals 14 residues. CDR1 and CDR2 (germline): SGHRS, YFSETQ. CDR3 nucleotide sequence: TGCGCCAGCAGCGAGGACAGCTCCTACAATGAGCAGTTCTTC. It is translated as CASSEDSSYNEQFF. The full variable domain, in which reference TRBV5-1 and TRBJ2-1 provide the parts outside the CDR3, is KAGVTQTPRYLIKTRGQQVTLSCSPISGHRSVSWYQQTPGQGLQFLFEYFSETQRNKGNFPGRFSGRQFSNSRSEMNVSTLELGDSALYLCASSEDSSYNEQFFGPGTRLTVL.

The chain joins TRBV19 to TRBJ1-1; D remains unclear. Germline-derived CDR1 and CDR2 are LNHDA and SQIVND (reference sequence). The CDR3 is made up of 15 amino acids. V was trimmed by 2 bases and J by 4 bases, leaving 14 bases between them. The CDR3 region is CASSISEAGSTEAFF. In DNA form, the CDR3 reads TGTGCCAGTAGTATATCCGAGGCGGGCAGCACTGAAGCTTTCTTT.

The chain couples TRBV7-2 to TRBJ2-2; D unclear. Germline CDR1 is SGHTA and CDR2 is FQGNSA. The germline V and J ends were trimmed by 5 bases and 6 bases, with 13 bases remaining between them. The length of the CDR3 is 14 residues. Here the CDR3 reads CASSLPGSAGELFF. CDR3 sequence (DNA): TGTGCCAGCAGCCTCCCCGGCTCGGCCGGGGAGCTGTTTTTT. Combining the CDR3 with reference TRBV7-2 and TRBJ2-2 gives the whole variable domain GAGVSQSPSNKVTEKGKDVELRCDPISGHTALYWYRQSLGQGLEFLIYFQGNSAPDKSGLPSDRFSAERTGGSVSTLTIQRTQQEDSAVYLCASSLPGSAGELFFGEGSRLTVL.

The sample holds one count of this clone. This chain links TRBV7-9 with TRBJ2-6; D is undetermined. Trimming pared 4 bases from V and 0 bases from J, leaving 4 bases between. CDR3 length equals 14 residues. Germline V gene lookup returns CDR1 SEHNR and CDR2 FQNEAQ (reference sequence). The DNA for the CDR3 is TGTGCCAGCAGCTGGGACTCTGGGGCCAACGTCCTGACTTTC. This translates into CASSWDSGANVLTF.

This clone was found a few times. This sequence may be a read error, since a much larger clone differs from it by one base. The chain combines TRBV2 with TRBJ2-3; 12 nucleotides align to TRBD2. Germline loops: CDR1 SNHLY, CDR2 FYNNEI. The length of the CDR3 is 15 residues. The V gene end was trimmed by 4 bases and the J gene end by 2 bases; junction bases not matched to a gene: 1. The CDR3 DNA sequence: TGTGCCAGCAGTGGGACTAGCGGGAACACAGATACGCAGTATTTT. Its protein is CASSGTSGNTDTQYF.

The rearrangement links TRBV28 to TRBJ1-5; TRBD1 matches at 7 bases. After removal of 4 bases from V and 3 bases from J, the junction contained 12 bases not matched to a gene. Germline CDR1 MDHEN, CDR2 SYDVKM. The length of the CDR3 is 17 residues. The CDR3 is CASSSRKTGAVNQPQHF. The CDR3 DNA reads as TGTGCCAGCAGTTCAAGGAAAACAGGGGCCGTCAATCAGCCCCAGCATTTT.

V is TRBV6-5 and J is TRBJ2-1; D unresolved. The germline V gene has CDR1 MNHEY and CDR2 SVGAGI. The V end was cut by 0 bases, the J end by 0 bases, with 6 bases between. This CDR3 spans 15 amino acids. The chain's CDR3 is CASSYSLGSYNEQFF. In DNA form, the CDR3 reads TGTGCCAGCAGTTACTCGTTGGGCTCCTACAATGAGCAGTTCTTC.

The chain employs TRBV13 and TRBJ1-2; 8 nucleotides line up with TRBD1. Per germline, CDR1 PRHDT and CDR2 FYEKMQ (reference sequence). The CDR3 has 15 residues. V was clipped by 2 bases and J by 2 bases; unmatched bases: 4. The DNA for the CDR3 is TGTGCCAGCAGCTTACTAACAGGGGGAAACTATGGCTACACCTTC. The encoded protein is CASSLLTGGNYGYTF. The entire variable domain, with the rest obtained from reference TRBV13 and TRBJ1-2, is as follows: AAGVIQSPRHLIKEKRETATLKCYPIPRHDTVYWYQQGPGQDPQFLISFYEKMQSDKGSIPDRFSAQQFSDYHSELNMSSLELGDSALYFCASSLLTGGNYGYTFGSGTRLTVV.

The chain has TRBV9 and TRBJ2-3; possible D gene TRBD2, 6 bases. With 0 bases removed from V and 1 base from J, the gap between germline ends came to 21 bases. Germline CDR1 reads SGDLS; CDR2 reads YYNGEE. The CDR3 sequence is 19 residues long. Here the CDR3 reads CASSVDLPGRRFGTDTQYF. CDR3 sequence (DNA): TGTGCCAGCAGCGTAGATCTCCCCGGGAGACGGTTCGGCACAGATACGCAGTATTTT. The full variable domain, its missing parts supplied by reference TRBV9 and TRBJ2-3, is DSGVTQTPKHLITATGQRVTLRCSPRSGDLSVYWYQQSLDQGLQFLIQYYNGEERAKGNILERFSAQQFPDLHSELNLSSLELGDSALYFCASSVDLPGRRFGTDTQYFGPGTRLTVL.

The V call is TRBV29-1, the J call TRBJ2-3; 12 bases fit TRBD2. CDR1 and CDR2 (germline): SQVTM, ANQGSEA. CDR3 length: 12 residues. Trimming at V came to 6 bases and at J to 7 bases, leaving 2 bases not matched to a gene. The CDR3 DNA sequence: TGCAGCGTAAGGACTAGCGGGAATACGCAGTATTTT. Amino acids: CSVRTSGNTQYF.

The genes are TRBV5-1 and TRBJ2-1; 7 bases fit TRBD1. Germline V gene data show CDR1 as SGHRS and CDR2 as YFSETQ. The CDR3 contains 17 residues. V shed 0 bases, J shed 0 bases, and the junction held 6 bases outside the gene matches. The CDR3: CASSLAKTGVSYNEQFF. CDR3 sequence (DNA): TGCGCCAGCAGCTTGGCCAAAACAGGGGTCTCCTACAATGAGCAGTTCTTC.

This clone came up once. The chain recombines TRBV28 with TRBJ1-4; D unresolved. Per germline, CDR1 MDHEN and CDR2 SYDVKM. This CDR3 comprises 13 residues. Trimming left V 7 bases short and J 7 bases short, with 13 bases between. In DNA, the CDR3 is TGTGCCAGCACCCGTCGGAGATCTGAAAAACTGTTTTTT. It is translated as CASTRRRSEKLFF.